This T cell receptor beta chain was captured by sequencing in a study of T cell responses to AZD1222 COVID-19 vaccine. The germline gives CDR1 SGHVS, CDR2 FQNEAQ. Trimming pared 0 bases from V and 4 bases from J, leaving 9 bases between. This CDR3 has 14 amino acids. Clones were read by immunoSEQ multiplex PCR, and TCRdb kept only the in-frame ones, dropping some. The sample has 120,000 to 150,000 clones; just over 90% are singletons. This clonotype originated in an adult in good health. This sample comprised peripheral blood, obtained on day 0 of MenACWY control vaccination. The chain uses TRBV7-8 and TRBJ1-1, with a tentative D call TRBD1 (6 bases). CDR3 region: CASSLATGSTEAFF. In DNA, the CDR3 is TGTGCCAGCAGCTTAGCTACAGGGAGCACTGAAGCTTTCTTT.